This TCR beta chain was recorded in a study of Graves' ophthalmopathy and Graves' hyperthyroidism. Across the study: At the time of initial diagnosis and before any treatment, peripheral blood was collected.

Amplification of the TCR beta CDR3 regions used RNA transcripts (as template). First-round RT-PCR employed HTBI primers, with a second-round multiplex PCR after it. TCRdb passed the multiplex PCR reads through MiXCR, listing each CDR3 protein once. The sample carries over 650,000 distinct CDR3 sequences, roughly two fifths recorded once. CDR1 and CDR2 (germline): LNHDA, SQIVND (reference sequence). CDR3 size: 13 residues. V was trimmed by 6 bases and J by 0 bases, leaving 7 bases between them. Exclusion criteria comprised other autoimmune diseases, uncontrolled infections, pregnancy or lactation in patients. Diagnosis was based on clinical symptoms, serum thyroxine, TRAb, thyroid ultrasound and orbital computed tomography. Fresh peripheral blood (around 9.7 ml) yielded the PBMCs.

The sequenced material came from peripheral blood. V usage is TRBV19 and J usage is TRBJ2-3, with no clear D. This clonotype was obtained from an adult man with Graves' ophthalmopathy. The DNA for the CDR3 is TGTGCCAGTAGAGTGGGTAGCACAGATACGCAGTATTTT. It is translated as CASRVGSTDTQYF.